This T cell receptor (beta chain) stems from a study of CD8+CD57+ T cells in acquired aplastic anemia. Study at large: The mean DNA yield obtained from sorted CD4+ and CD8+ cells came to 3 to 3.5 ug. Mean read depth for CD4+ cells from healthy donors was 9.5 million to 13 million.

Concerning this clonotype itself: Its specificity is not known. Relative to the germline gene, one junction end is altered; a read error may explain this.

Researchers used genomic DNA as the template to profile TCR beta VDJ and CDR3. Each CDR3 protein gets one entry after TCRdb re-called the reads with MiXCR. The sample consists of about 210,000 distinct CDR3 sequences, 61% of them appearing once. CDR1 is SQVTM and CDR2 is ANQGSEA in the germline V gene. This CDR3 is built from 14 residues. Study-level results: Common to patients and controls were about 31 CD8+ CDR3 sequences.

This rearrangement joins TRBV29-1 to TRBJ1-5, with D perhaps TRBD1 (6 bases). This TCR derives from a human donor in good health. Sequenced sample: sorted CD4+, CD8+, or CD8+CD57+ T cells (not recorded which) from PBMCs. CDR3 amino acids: CSVRGVGDNQPPHF. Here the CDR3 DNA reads TGCAGCGTTCGTGGAGTGGGGGACAATCAGCCCCCGCATTTT.